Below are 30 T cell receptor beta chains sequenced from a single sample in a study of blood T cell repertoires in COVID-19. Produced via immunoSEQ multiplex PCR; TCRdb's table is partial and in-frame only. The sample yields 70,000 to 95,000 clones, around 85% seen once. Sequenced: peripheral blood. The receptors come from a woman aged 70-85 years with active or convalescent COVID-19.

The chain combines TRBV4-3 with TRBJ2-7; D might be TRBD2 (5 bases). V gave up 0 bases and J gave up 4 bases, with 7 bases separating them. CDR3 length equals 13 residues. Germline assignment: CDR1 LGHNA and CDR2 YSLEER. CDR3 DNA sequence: TGCGCCAGCAGCCAAGAGCGGGTGTACGAGCAGTACTTC. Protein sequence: CASSQERVYEQYF.

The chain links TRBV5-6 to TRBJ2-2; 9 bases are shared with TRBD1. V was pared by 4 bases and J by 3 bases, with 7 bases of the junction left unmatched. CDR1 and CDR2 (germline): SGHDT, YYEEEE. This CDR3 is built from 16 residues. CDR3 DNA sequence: TGTGCCAGCAGCCTACCGGGACAGGGTGACACCGGGGAGCTGTTTTTT. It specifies CASSLPGQGDTGELFF.

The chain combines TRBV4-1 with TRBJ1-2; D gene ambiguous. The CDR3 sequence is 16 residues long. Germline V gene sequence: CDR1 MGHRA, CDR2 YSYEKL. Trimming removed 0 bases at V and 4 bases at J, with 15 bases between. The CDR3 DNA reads TGCGCCAGCAGCCAAGATGAGGCCCGGCTCCCCTATGGCTACACCTTC. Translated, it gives CASSQDEARLPYGYTF.

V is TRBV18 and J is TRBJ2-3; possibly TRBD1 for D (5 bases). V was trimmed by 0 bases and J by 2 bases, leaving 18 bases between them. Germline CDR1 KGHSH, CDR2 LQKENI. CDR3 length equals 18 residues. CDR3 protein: CASSPPGAPYDPTDTQYF. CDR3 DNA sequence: TGTGCCAGCTCACCACCAGGGGCCCCTTACGACCCCACAGATACGCAGTATTTT.

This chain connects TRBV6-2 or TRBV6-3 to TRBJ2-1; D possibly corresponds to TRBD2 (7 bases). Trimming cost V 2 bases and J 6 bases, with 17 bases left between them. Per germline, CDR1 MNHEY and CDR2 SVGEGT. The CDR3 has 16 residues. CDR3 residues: CASSYGIGGPRNEQFF. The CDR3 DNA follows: TGTGCCAGCAGTTACGGTATCGGGGGGCCCCGCAATGAGCAGTTCTTC.

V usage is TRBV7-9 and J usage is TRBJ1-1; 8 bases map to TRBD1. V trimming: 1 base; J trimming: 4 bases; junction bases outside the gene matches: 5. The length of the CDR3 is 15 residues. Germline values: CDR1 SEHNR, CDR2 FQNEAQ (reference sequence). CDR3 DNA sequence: TGTGCCAGCAGCTTAGATCAGGGGGCAATCACTGAAGCTTTCTTT. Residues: CASSLDQGAITEAFF.

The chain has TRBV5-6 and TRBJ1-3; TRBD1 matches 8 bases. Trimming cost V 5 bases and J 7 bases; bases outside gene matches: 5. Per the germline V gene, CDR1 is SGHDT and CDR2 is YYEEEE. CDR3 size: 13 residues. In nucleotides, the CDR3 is TGTGCCAGCAGAAAGACAGGGGCCAACACCATATATTTT. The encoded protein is CASRKTGANTIYF.

The CDR3, as DNA: TGTGCCGGCTCTGAGGACAAGTACGAGCAGTACTTC. Translating it yields CAGSEDKYEQYF. This sequence joins TRBV2 and TRBJ2-7; tentatively, D is TRBD1 (5 bases). CDR1 and CDR2 (germline): SNHLY, FYNNEI. Trimming removed 11 bases from V and 4 bases from J, with 15 bases in between. The CDR3 sequence is 12 residues long. The full variable domain, its missing parts supplied by reference TRBV2 and TRBJ2-7, is EPEVTQTPSHQVTQMGQEVILRCVPISNHLYFYWYRQILGQKVEFLVSFYNNEISEKSEIFDDQFSVERPDGSNFTLKIRSTKLEDSAMYFCAGSEDKYEQYFGPGTRLTVT.

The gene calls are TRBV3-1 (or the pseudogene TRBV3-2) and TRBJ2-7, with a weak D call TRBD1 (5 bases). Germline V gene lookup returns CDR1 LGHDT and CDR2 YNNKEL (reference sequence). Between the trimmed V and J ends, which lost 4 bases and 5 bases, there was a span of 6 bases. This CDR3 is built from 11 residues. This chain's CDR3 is CASSLGDEQYF. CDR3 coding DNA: TGTGCCAGCAGCCTAGGGGACGAGCAGTACTTC.

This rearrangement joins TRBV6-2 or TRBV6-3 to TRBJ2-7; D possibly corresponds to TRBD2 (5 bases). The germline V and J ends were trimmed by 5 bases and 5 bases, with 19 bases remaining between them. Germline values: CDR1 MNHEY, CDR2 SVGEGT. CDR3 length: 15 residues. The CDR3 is CASSKEGSLIHEQYF. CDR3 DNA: TGTGCCAGCAGTAAAGAGGGCTCTCTTATACACGAGCAGTACTTC.

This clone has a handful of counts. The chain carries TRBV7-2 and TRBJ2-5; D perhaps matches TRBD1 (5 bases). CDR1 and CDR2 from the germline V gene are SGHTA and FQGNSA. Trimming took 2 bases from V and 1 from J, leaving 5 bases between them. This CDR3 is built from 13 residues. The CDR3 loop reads CASSLQGQETQYF. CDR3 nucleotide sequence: TGTGCCAGCAGCTTACAGGGCCAAGAGACCCAGTACTTC.

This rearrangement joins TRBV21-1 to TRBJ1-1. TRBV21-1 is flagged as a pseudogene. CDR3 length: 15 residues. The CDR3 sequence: CASSKGVREGTEAFF. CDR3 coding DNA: TGTGCCAGCAGCAAAGGGGTCAGGGAGGGCACTGAAGCTTTCTTT.

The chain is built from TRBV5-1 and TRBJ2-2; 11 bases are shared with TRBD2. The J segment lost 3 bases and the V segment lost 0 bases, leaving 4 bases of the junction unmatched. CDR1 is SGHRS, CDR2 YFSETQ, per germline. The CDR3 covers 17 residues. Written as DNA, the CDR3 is TGCGCCAGCAGCTTGGCACTAGCGGGGGACTACACCGGGGAGCTGTTTTTT. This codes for CASSLALAGDYTGELFF.

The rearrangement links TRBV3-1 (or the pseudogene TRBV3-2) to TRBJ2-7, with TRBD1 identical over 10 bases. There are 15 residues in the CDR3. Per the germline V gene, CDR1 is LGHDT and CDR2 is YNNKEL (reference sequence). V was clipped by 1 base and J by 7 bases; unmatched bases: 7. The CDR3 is CASSQVRQGAREQYF. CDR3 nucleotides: TGTGCCAGCAGCCAAGTCCGACAGGGGGCTAGAGAGCAGTACTTC.

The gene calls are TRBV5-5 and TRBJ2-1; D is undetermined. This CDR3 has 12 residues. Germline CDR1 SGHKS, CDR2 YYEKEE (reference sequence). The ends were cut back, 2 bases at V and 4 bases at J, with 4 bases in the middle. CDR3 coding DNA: TGTGCCAGCAGCTTCCCTTACAATGAGCAGTTCTTC. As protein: CASSFPYNEQFF.

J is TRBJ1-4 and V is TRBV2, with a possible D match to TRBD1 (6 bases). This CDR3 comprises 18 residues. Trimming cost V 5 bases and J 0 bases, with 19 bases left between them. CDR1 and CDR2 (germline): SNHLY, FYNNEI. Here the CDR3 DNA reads TGTGCCAGCAGTTTTACTACAGGGCTTCGGGCAACTAATGAAAAACTGTTTTTT. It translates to CASSFTTGLRATNEKLFF.

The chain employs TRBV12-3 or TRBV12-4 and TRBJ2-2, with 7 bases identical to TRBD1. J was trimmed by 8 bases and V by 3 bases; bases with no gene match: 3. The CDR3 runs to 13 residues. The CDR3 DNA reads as TGTGCCAGCAGTTTGACAGGGATGGGGGAGCTGTTTTTT. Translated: CASSLTGMGELFF.

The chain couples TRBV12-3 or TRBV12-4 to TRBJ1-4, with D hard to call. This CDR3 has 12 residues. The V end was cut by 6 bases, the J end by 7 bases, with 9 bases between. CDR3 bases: TGTGCCAGCAGCTCTGGCCCTGAAAAACTGTTTTTT. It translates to CASSSGPEKLFF.

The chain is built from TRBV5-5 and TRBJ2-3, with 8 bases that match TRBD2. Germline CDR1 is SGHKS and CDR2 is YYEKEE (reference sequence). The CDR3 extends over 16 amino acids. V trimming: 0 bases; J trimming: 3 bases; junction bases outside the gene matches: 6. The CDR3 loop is CASSLGPSGSTDTQYF. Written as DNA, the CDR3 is TGTGCCAGCAGCTTGGGTCCTAGCGGGTCAACAGATACGCAGTATTTT.

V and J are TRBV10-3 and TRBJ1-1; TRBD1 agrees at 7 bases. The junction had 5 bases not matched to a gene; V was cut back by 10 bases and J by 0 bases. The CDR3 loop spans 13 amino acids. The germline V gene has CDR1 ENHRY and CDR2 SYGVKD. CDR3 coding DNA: TGTGCCACCGTTGGACAGGTGAACACTGAAGCTTTCTTT. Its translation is CATVGQVNTEAFF.

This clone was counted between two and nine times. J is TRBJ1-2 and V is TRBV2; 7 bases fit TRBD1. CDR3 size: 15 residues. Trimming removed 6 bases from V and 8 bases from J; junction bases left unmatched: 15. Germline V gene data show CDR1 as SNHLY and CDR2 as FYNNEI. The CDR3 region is CASRAAGQGELGYTF. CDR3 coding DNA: TGTGCCAGCAGGGCAGCTGGGCAGGGGGAACTGGGCTACACCTTC. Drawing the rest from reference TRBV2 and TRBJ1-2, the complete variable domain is EPEVTQTPSHQVTQMGQEVILRCVPISNHLYFYWYRQILGQKVEFLVSFYNNEISEKSEIFDDQFSVERPDGSNFTLKIRSTKLEDSAMYFCASRAAGQGELGYTFGSGTRLTVV.

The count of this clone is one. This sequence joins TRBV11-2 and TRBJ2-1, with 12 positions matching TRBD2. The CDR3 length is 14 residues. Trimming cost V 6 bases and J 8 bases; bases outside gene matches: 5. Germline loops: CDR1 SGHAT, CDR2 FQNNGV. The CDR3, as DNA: TGTGCCAGCAGTTCCAGACTAGCGGGAGATGAGCAGTTCTTC. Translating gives CASSSRLAGDEQFF.

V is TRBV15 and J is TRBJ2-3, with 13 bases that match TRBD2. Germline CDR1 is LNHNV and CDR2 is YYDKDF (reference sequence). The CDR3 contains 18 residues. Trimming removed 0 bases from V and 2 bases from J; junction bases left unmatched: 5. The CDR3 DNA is TGTGCCACCAGCAGAGATCGGACTAGCGGGGGCCTCACAGATACGCAGTATTTT. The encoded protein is CATSRDRTSGGLTDTQYF.

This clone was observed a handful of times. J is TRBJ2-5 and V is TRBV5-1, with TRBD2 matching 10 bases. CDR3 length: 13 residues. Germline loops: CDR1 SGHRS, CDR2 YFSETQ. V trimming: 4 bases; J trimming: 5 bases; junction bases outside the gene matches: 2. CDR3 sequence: CASSATSGETQYF. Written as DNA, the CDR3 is TGCGCCAGCAGCGCGACTAGCGGGGAGACCCAGTACTTC. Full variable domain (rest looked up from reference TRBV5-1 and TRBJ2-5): KAGVTQTPRYLIKTRGQQVTLSCSPISGHRSVSWYQQTPGQGLQFLFEYFSETQRNKGNFPGRFSGRQFSNSRSEMNVSTLELGDSALYLCASSATSGETQYFGPGTRLLVL.

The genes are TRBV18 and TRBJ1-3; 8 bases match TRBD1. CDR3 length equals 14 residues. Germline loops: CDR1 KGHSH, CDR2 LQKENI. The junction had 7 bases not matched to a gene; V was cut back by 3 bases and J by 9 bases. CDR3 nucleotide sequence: TGTGCCAGCTCACCGACAGGGGCCGGTGGCACCATATATTTT. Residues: CASSPTGAGGTIYF.

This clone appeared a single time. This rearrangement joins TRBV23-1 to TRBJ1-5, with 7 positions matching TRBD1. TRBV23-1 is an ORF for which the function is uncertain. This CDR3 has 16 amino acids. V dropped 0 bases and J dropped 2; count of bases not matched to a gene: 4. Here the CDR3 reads CASSQSKGACNQPQHF. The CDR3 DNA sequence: TGCGCCAGCAGTCAATCTAAGGGGGCCTGCAATCAGCCCCAGCATTTT.

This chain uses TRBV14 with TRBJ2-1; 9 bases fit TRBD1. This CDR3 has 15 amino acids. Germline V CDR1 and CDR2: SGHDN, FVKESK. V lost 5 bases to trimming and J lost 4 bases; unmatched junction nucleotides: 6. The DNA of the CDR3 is TGTGCCAGCAGCTTCGGGACAGGGCTGTACAATGAGCAGTTCTTC. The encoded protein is CASSFGTGLYNEQFF. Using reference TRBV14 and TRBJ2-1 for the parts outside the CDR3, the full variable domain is EAGVTQFPSHSVIEKGQTVTLRCDPISGHDNLYWYRRVMGKEIKFLLHFVKESKQDESGMPNNRFLAERTGGTYSTLKVQPAELEDSGVYFCASSFGTGLYNEQFFGPGTRLTVL.

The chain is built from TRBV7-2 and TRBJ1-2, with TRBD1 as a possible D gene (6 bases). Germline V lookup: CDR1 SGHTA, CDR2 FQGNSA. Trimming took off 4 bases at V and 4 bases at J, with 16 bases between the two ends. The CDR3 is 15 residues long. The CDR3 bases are TGTGCCAGCAGCTCGGGGCAGGGGTTGGTCTATGGCTACACCTTC. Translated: CASSSGQGLVYGYTF.

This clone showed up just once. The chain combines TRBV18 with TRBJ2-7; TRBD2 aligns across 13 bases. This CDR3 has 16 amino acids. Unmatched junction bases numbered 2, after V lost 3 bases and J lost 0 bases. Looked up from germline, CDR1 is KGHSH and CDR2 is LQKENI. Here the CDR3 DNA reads TGTGCCAGCTCACCGCGACTAGCGGGGGGCTCCTACGAGCAGTACTTC. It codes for CASSPRLAGGSYEQYF. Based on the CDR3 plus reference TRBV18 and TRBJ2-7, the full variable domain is NAGVMQNPRHLVRRRGQEARLRCSPMKGHSHVYWYRQLPEEGLKFMVYLQKENIIDESGMPKERFSAEFPKEGPSILRIQQVVRGDSAAYFCASSPRLAGGSYEQYFGPGTRLTVT.

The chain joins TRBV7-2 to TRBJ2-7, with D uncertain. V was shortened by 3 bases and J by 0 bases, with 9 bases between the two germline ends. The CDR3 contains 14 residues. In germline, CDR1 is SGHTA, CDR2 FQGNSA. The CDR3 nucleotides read TGTGCCAGCAGCTTTACCGCGTCCTCCTACGAGCAGTACTTC. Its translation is CASSFTASSYEQYF.